Each of the 24 T cell receptor beta chains below was sequenced from the same sample in a study of cytomegalovirus exposure and HLA in healthy donors. This PCR relied on a set of 60 Vbeta primers and 13 Jbeta primers. The data were produced by immunoSEQ multiplex PCR, yet TCRdb's version contains in-frame clones alone and is incomplete. The sample carries some 150,000 clones, around 75% recorded once. The source material was PBMCs. These receptors came from a man aged 40-50 years in good health and CMV-seronegative.

Details on this clone: Other DNA sequences in the same sample also yield this CDR3. This chain links TRBV18 with TRBJ1-5, with TRBD1 identical over 9 bases. Germline-derived CDR1 and CDR2 are KGHSH and LQKENI. This CDR3 has 14 amino acids. V lost 3 bases to trimming and J lost 4 bases; unmatched junction nucleotides: 1. The CDR3 DNA reads as TGTGCCAGCTCACCGGGACAGGGTAATCAGCCCCAGCATTTT. Amino acid sequence: CASSPGQGNQPQHF. The full variable domain, with the rest looked up from reference TRBV18 and TRBJ1-5, is NAGVMQNPRHLVRRRGQEARLRCSPMKGHSHVYWYRQLPEEGLKFMVYLQKENIIDESGMPKERFSAEFPKEGPSILRIQQVVRGDSAAYFCASSPGQGNQPQHFGDGTRLSIL.

Worth noting for this clone: This CDR3 is also generated by other DNA sequences in the sample. The CDR3 here is CASSWVGGSYEQYF. The CDR3 nucleotides read TGCGCCAGCAGCTGGGTGGGGGGGTCCTACGAGCAGTACTTC. The rearrangement joins TRBV5-1 to TRBJ2-7; TRBD2 matches 7 bases. J gave up 1 base and V 3 bases, and 4 bases lay outside the gene matches. Germline CDR1 reads SGHRS; CDR2 reads YFSETQ. The CDR3 covers 14 residues.

V is TRBV4-2 and J is TRBJ2-1; TRBD2 agrees at 15 bases. V was pared by 3 bases and J by 9 bases, with 0 bases of the junction left unmatched. Per the germline V gene, CDR1 is LGHNA and CDR2 is YNFKEQ. This CDR3 is 14 amino acids long. The CDR3 sequence: CASSQGLAGGEQFF. CDR3 sequence (DNA): TGTGCCAGCAGCCAGGGACTAGCGGGGGGTGAGCAGTTCTTC.

This sequence joins TRBV6-1 and TRBJ1-5, with 8 nucleotides matching TRBD1. CDR1 is MNHNS, CDR2 SASEGT, per germline. The CDR3 sequence is 16 residues long. Trimming removed 2 bases from V and 3 bases from J; junction bases left unmatched: 6. The CDR3 DNA reads TGTGCCAGCAGTGAATTCAGGGGGCATAACAATCAGCCCCAGCATTTT. As protein: CASSEFRGHNNQPQHF.

The genes are TRBV10-2 and TRBJ1-1; the D is unclear. Germline loops: CDR1 WSHSY, CDR2 SAAADI. The CDR3 consists of 13 residues. Trimming left V 2 bases short and J 3 bases short, with 7 bases between. The CDR3 here is CASSEIGYTEAFF. The CDR3 nucleotides read TGCGCCAGCAGTGAGATCGGTTACACTGAAGCTTTCTTT.

The gene calls are TRBV19 and TRBJ1-5, with 10 bases matching TRBD1. With V trimmed by 8 bases and J by 4 bases, 8 bases remained unmatched. Germline loops: CDR1 LNHDA, CDR2 SQIVND (reference sequence). The CDR3 is 15 residues long. CDR3 nucleotides: TGTGCCAGTTGTGACAGGGGGCTTGGGAATCAGCCCCAGCATTTT. This sequence encodes CASCDRGLGNQPQHF. The full variable domain, completed using reference TRBV19 and TRBJ1-5, is DGGITQSPKYLFRKEGQNVTLSCEQNLNHDAMYWYRQDPGQGLRLIYYSQIVNDFQKGDIAEGYSVSREKKESFPLTVTSAQKNPTAFYLCASCDRGLGNQPQHFGDGTRLSIL.

The table lists this clone with a few counts. The chain uses TRBV5-1 and TRBJ2-7; 10 bases align to TRBD2. This CDR3 has 16 amino acids. Per the germline V gene, CDR1 is SGHRS and CDR2 is YFSETQ. V lost 4 bases to trimming and J lost 0 bases; unmatched junction nucleotides: 7. CDR3 amino acids: CASSRTSGEHSYEQYF. The CDR3 nucleotides read TGCGCCAGCAGCAGAACTAGCGGGGAGCACTCCTACGAGCAGTACTTC.

The J gene is TRBJ1-2, the V gene TRBV18; 7 nucleotides align to TRBD1. Germline assignment: CDR1 KGHSH and CDR2 LQKENI. The CDR3 length is 13 residues. The V gene end was trimmed by 6 bases and the J gene end by 6 bases; junction bases not matched to a gene: 7. In DNA, the CDR3 is TGTGCCAGCTCGCCCGACAGGGAGGATGGCTACACCTTC. This codes for CASSPDREDGYTF.

The CDR3 loop is CASSLTGNNEQFF. CDR3 coding DNA: TGTGCCAGCAGCTTAACGGGAAACAATGAGCAGTTCTTC. The rearrangement joins TRBV7-9 to TRBJ2-1; weak D call: TRBD2 (5 bases). The germline gives CDR1 SEHNR, CDR2 FQNEAQ (reference sequence). Trimming took off 2 bases at V and 5 bases at J, with 7 bases between the two ends. This CDR3 has 13 amino acids.

V and J are TRBV30 and TRBJ2-5; D perhaps matches TRBD2 (5 bases). This CDR3 is 14 amino acids long. With 7 bases removed from V and 4 bases from J, the gap between germline ends came to 19 bases. Germline V CDR1 and CDR2: GTSNPN, SVGIG (reference sequence). CDR3: CAYLDRWRRETQYF. DNA of the CDR3: TGTGCCTACCTGGATAGGTGGAGGAGAGAGACCCAGTACTTC.

The sample holds a few counts of this clone. This chain uses TRBV4-1 with TRBJ2-4; the D gene is possibly TRBD1 (7 bases). V lost 1 base and J lost 0, with 10 bases in between. This CDR3 contains 16 residues. Germline V gene sequence: CDR1 MGHRA, CDR2 YSYEKL. The CDR3 sequence: CASSQGQGLAKNIQYF. CDR3 DNA sequence: TGCGCCAGCAGCCAAGGACAGGGACTAGCCAAAAACATTCAGTACTTC.

To note about this clone: The junction differs from germline at one of its ends, possibly a read error. V usage is TRBV5-1 and J usage is TRBJ2-7; 9 bases align to TRBD2. This CDR3 contains 17 residues. The germline V gene has CDR1 SGHRS and CDR2 YFSETQ. The CDR3, as DNA: TGCGCCAGCAGCGACCGTTTCGGTGGGCTAGCGGGGACCGAGCAGCACTTC. It encodes CASSDRFGGLAGTEQHF. Drawing the rest from reference TRBV5-1 and TRBJ2-7, the complete variable domain is KAGVTQTPRYLIKTRGQQVTLSCSPISGHRSVSWYQQTPGQGLQFLFEYFSETQRNKGNFPGRFSGRQFSNSRSEMNVSTLELGDSALYLCASSDRFGGLAGTEQHFGPGTRLTVT.

This chain uses TRBV11-2 with TRBJ2-6, with D perhaps TRBD1 (6 bases). V gave up 6 bases and J gave up 0 bases, with 12 bases separating them. CDR3 size: 16 residues. From germline, CDR1 is SGHAT and CDR2 FQNNGV. DNA of the CDR3: TGTGCCAGCAGACAGGGTTCAAACTCTGGGGCCAACGTCCTGACTTTC. Translated, it gives CASRQGSNSGANVLTF.

This chain connects TRBV19 to TRBJ1-1, with TRBD1 as a possible D gene (5 bases). The CDR3 has 14 amino acids. The V gene's germline CDR1 is LNHDA and CDR2 SQIVND (reference sequence). Trimming took 1 base from V and 3 from J, leaving 9 bases between them. CDR3 sequence: CASSIGQGYTEAFF. CDR3 nucleotide sequence: TGTGCCAGTAGTATAGGGCAGGGCTACACTGAAGCTTTCTTT. The complete variable domain, with remaining parts taken from reference TRBV19 and TRBJ1-1, reads DGGITQSPKYLFRKEGQNVTLSCEQNLNHDAMYWYRQDPGQGLRLIYYSQIVNDFQKGDIAEGYSVSREKKESFPLTVTSAQKNPTAFYLCASSIGQGYTEAFFGQGTRLTVV.

The chain employs TRBV7-9 and TRBJ1-2; D is undetermined. Trimming pared 1 base from V and 6 bases from J, leaving 15 bases between. The CDR3 is made up of 15 amino acids. Germline assignment: CDR1 SEHNR and CDR2 FQNEAQ (reference sequence). The CDR3 loop reads CASSLVAPEGHGYTF. The CDR3 DNA reads TGTGCCAGCAGCTTAGTCGCACCCGAGGGCCATGGCTACACCTTC.

The CDR3 bases are TGTGCCAGCAGCTTAGTTCCCAGATCAAACTATGGCTACACCTTC. Translating it yields CASSLVPRSNYGYTF. V gene TRBV11-2 combines with J gene TRBJ1-2; D is unresolved. Looked up from germline, CDR1 is SGHAT and CDR2 is FQNNGV. The V gene lost 1 base and the J gene lost 2 bases, with 11 bases spanning the gap. CDR3 length equals 15 residues.

This clone was recorded once. The chain is built from TRBV4-2 and TRBJ2-1, with 15 bases fitting TRBD2. In germline, CDR1 is LGHNA, CDR2 YNFKEQ. The CDR3 extends over 18 amino acids. Trimming at V came to 0 bases and at J to 4 bases, leaving 4 bases not matched to a gene. The CDR3 region is CASSQEGTSGGPYNEQFF. CDR3 in DNA: TGTGCCAGCAGCCAAGAGGGGACTAGCGGGGGGCCTTACAATGAGCAGTTCTTC.

The chain combines TRBV7-2 with TRBJ1-5; perhaps TRBD1 as D (6 bases). Trimming shortened V by 6 bases and J by 5 bases, and 20 bases separated the two germline ends. Germline CDR1 reads SGHTA; CDR2 reads FQGNSA. CDR3 length equals 16 residues. The DNA for the CDR3 is TGTGCCAGCAGTCCGTCCGGGACATCTTTTTATCAGCCCCAGCATTTT. This gives the protein CASSPSGTSFYQPQHF.

This sequence joins TRBV6-5 and TRBJ1-3; 7 nucleotides match TRBD1. The CDR3 is 13 amino acids. Germline V gene sequence: CDR1 MNHEY, CDR2 SVGAGI. Losses at the gene ends were 7 bases for V and 2 bases for J; bases not matched to a gene: 2. The CDR3 region has the DNA TGTGCCAGCACGACAGGGACTGGAAACACCATATATTTT. Protein product: CASTTGTGNTIYF.

The chain recombines TRBV4-1 with TRBJ1-4; D may be TRBD1 (5 bases). Germline V gene data show CDR1 as MGHRA and CDR2 as YSYEKL. The CDR3 has 14 amino acids. V was clipped by 0 bases and J by 7 bases, with 9 bases between them. Here the CDR3 DNA reads TGCGCCAGCAGCCAAGATGGGGGGGTTGAAAAACTGTTTTTT. Its protein product is CASSQDGGVEKLFF.

This chain joins TRBV19 and TRBJ2-3, with TRBD2 matching 8 bases. Unmatched junction bases numbered 8, after V lost 5 bases and J lost 1 base. Germline V lookup: CDR1 LNHDA, CDR2 SQIVND (reference sequence). CDR3 size: 16 residues. CDR3 protein: CASSFMRGAGTDTQYF. CDR3 bases: TGTGCCAGTAGTTTCATGCGGGGGGCCGGCACAGATACGCAGTATTTT.

The V call is TRBV5-5, the J call TRBJ1-4, with 8 bases identical to TRBD1. This CDR3 is 15 amino acids long. The germline V gene has CDR1 SGHKS and CDR2 YYEKEE (reference sequence). Trimming at V came to 4 bases and at J to 8 bases, leaving 10 bases not matched to a gene. The DNA for the CDR3 is TGTGCCAGCAGCGACCGAGACAGGGGTGGGGAAAAACTGTTTTTT. Amino acids: CASSDRDRGGEKLFF.

The V and J genes are TRBV18 and TRBJ1-4; maybe TRBD1 (6 bases). Germline V CDR1 and CDR2: KGHSH, LQKENI. The CDR3 sequence is 16 residues long. Trimming stripped 4 bases from V and 6 bases from J, with 18 bases between. CDR3 region: CASSLSQGPSDEKLFF. In DNA form, the CDR3 reads TGTGCCAGCTCACTGTCCCAGGGGCCGTCGGATGAAAAACTGTTTTTT.

A single count supports this clone. The CDR3 nucleotides are TGTGCCAGTTCAGGCCCCTCTAGCAATCAGCCCCAGCATTTT. Residues: CASSGPSSNQPQHF. This rearrangement joins TRBV9 to TRBJ1-5, with no clear D. V lost 8 bases to trimming and J lost 0 bases, with 12 bases between them. The CDR3 is 14 amino acids. In germline, CDR1 is SGDLS, CDR2 YYNGEE. The variable domain in full, completed from reference TRBV9 and TRBJ1-5, reads DSGVTQTPKHLITATGQRVTLRCSPRSGDLSVYWYQQSLDQGLQFLIQYYNGEERAKGNILERFSAQQFPDLHSELNLSSLELGDSALYFCASSGPSSNQPQHFGDGTRLSIL.